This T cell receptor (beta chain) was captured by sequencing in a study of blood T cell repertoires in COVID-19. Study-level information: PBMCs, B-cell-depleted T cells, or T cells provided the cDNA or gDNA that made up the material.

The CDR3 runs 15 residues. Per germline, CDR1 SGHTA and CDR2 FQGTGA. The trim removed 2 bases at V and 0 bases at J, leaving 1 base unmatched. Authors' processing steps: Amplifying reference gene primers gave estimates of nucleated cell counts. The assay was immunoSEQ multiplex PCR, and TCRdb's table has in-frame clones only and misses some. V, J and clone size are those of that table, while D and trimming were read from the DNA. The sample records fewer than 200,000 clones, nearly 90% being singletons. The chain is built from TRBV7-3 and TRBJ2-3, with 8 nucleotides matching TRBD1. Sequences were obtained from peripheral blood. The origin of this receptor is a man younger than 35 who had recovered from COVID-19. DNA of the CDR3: TGTGCCAGCAGCTTAGGGACAGGTAGCACAGATACGCAGTATTTT. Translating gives CASSLGTGSTDTQYF.